Described below is a single TCR beta chain sequence and its context. Libraries were prepared by immunoSEQ multiplex PCR; TCRdb keeps only in-frame clonotypes and omits some of them. The sample holds 120,000 or so clones, approximately 87% seen once. This sample was taken from a study of blood T cell repertoires in COVID-19. The sequenced sample consisted of peripheral blood. This receptor was obtained from a man aged 45-65 years with acute or convalescent COVID-19.

The CDR3 region has the DNA TGTGCCAGCAGGATTAGCGGGAGCACAGATACGCAGTATTTT. Translated, it gives CASRISGSTDTQYF. The V call is TRBV27, the J call TRBJ2-3; 7 bases are shared with TRBD2. This CDR3 has 14 amino acids. Germline CDR1 is MNHEY and CDR2 is SMNVEV (reference sequence). The trim removed 6 bases at V and 0 bases at J, leaving 3 bases unmatched.